This T cell receptor beta chain was observed in a study of T cells after posttransplantation cyclophosphamide. V was cut by 3 bases and J by 1 base, with 9 bases left in between. Germline CDR1 SGHAT, CDR2 FQDESV (reference sequence). The CDR3 loop spans 15 amino acids. This clone has a single count. Its antigen remains unidentified. Whole-study findings and limits: Recipient CMV seropositivity and CMV reactivation strongly tracked TRB clonality.

Treatment was busulfan-fludarabine conditioning, a marrow graft, and cyclophosphamide on days +3 and +4. Sequenced by immunoSEQ multiplex PCR; TCRdb stores in-frame clones only, minus some. The repertoire includes about 12,000 clones, approximately 2% of them detected once, and less than 20% sits in the top ten. The J gene is TRBJ2-2, the V gene TRBV11-1; TRBD2 is a possible D gene (6 bases). This TCR was sampled from a male patient between 25 and 40 years old who received an allogeneic stem cell transplant from a related donor, was CMV-positive, and had no GVHD. Some T cells may have come from the graft donor. Sample: PBMCs, taken after allogeneic stem cell transplant with posttransplant cyclophosphamide. DNA for the CDR3: TGTGCCAGCAGCTTGTGGCGGGGGAACACCGGGGAGCTGTTTTTT. It encodes CASSLWRGNTGELFF.